The 5 T cell receptor beta chains reported below all come from one sample, sequenced in a study of control samples from healthy donors and cancer patients. Using immunoSEQ multiplex PCR, the repertoire was profiled, and TCRdb retains in-frame clones only, with some absent. Counted here are some 130,000 clones, 75% to 95% occurring once; the ten biggest clones make up 2% to 3%. The sample comprised blood. These receptors were obtained from a middle-aged man in good health.

The chain joins TRBV29-1 to TRBJ1-1; a possible D gene is TRBD1 (6 bases). Germline V gene lookup returns CDR1 SQVTM and CDR2 ANQGSEA. The germline V and J ends were trimmed by 6 bases and 4 bases, with 15 bases remaining between them. The CDR3 length is 13 residues. The CDR3 coding sequence is TGCAGCGTATCGGGGGCCAGAGGCACTGAAGCTTTCTTT. Translation: CSVSGARGTEAFF.

This clone occurred a few times. The chain links TRBV27 to TRBJ1-4; 8 bases are a match to TRBD1. The CDR3 length is 14 residues. V lost 3 bases, J lost 10 bases, and 7 bases stayed unmatched. The germline CDR1 and CDR2 sequences are MNHEY and SMNVEV (reference sequence). Here the CDR3 reads CASSLAGTGGKLFF. The CDR3 region has the DNA TGTGCCAGCAGTTTGGCCGGGACAGGAGGAAAACTGTTTTTT.

The genes are TRBV2 and TRBJ1-2; 8 bases match TRBD1. V lost 4 bases and J lost 4; bases outside the gene matches: 2. This CDR3 region has 13 residues. Germline V gene lookup returns CDR1 SNHLY and CDR2 FYNNEI. CDR3 coding DNA: TGTGCCAGCAGTGCAGGGGGCCGCTATGGCTACACCTTC. This gives the protein CASSAGGRYGYTF.

The rearrangement uses TRBV5-1 and TRBJ1-6; the match to TRBD1 covers 10 bases. This CDR3 has 21 residues. Germline V gene lookup returns CDR1 SGHRS and CDR2 YFSETQ. Trimming cost V 0 bases and J 8 bases; bases outside gene matches: 20. CDR3 sequence reads: CASSLGDEILDRGRKHSPLHF. DNA for the CDR3: TGCGCCAGCAGCTTGGGTGACGAGATTTTGGACAGGGGGAGGAAACATTCACCCCTCCACTTT.

This chain connects TRBV14 to TRBJ1-3; D might be TRBD1 (5 bases). Trimming took off 0 bases at V and 0 bases at J, with 9 bases between the two ends. The CDR3 extends over 16 amino acids. Germline CDR1 is SGHDN and CDR2 is FVKESK. The chain's CDR3 is CASSQDSRGSGNTIYF. The CDR3 DNA reads TGTGCCAGCAGCCAAGATTCAAGGGGCTCTGGAAACACCATATATTTT.